The text below deals with one T cell receptor (beta chain). Its antigen remains unknown. V was trimmed by 6 bases and J by 6 bases, leaving 13 bases between them. The CDR3 is made up of 13 amino acids. Germline V gives CDR1 MNHEY, CDR2 SVGAGI. Here immunoSEQ multiplex PCR was the method, and the copy in TCRdb shows in-frame clones only, minus some. The sample contains more than 250,000 clones, about 92% of which appear only once. This entry is derived from a study of T cell responses to AZD1222 COVID-19 vaccine. On the study more broadly: Some second doses came at about 4 weeks and others at about 12 weeks; these were pooled.

Study-wide findings and caveats: Reportedly, close to half of spike-specific TCRs are directed against unmutated variant regions. Clonal diversity may have been underestimated in mostly white British donors.

This chain uses TRBV6-5 with TRBJ2-3; D tentatively fits TRBD1 or TRBD2 (6 bases each). The sequences come from peripheral blood, collected on day 0 of AZD1222 vaccination. The source is an adult in good health. CDR3 coding DNA: TGTGCCAGCAGCCCCCGGAGGGGGGATACGCAGTATTTT. The encoded protein is CASSPRRGDTQYF.